The rows below give T cell receptor beta chains drawn from one sample of a study of sequential checkpoint blockade in melanoma. Generated by immunoSEQ multiplex PCR, the TCRdb table keeps only in-frame clones and is missing some. The repertoire holds about 12,000 clones, with about 79% as singletons. The specimen comprised CD8+ T cells sorted from blood (inferred from file names), sampled from a patient given nivolumab and ipilimumab in sequence. These receptors all come from a human donor with melanoma. Both conserved end residues are part of each CDR3. The D gene is left open where the match is weak. Clone sizes are given selectively: once, few, many, or a class where the clone is expanded.

CDR3 protein | CDR3 DNA | D gene | V gene | clone size | J gene
CASRVPAGELFF | TGCGCCAGCCGGGTCCCTGCCGGGGAGCTGTTTTTT | - | TRBV4-3 | - | TRBJ2-2
CASSYSGAPPLHF | TGTGCCAGCAGTTACTCAGGGGCGCCACCCCTCCACTTT | - | TRBV6-5 | - | TRBJ1-6
CASSGTRNTGELFF | TGTGCCAGCAGTGGGACACGGAACACCGGGGAGCTGTTTTTT | - | TRBV6-5 | - | TRBJ2-2
CASSFFVGGAYEQYF | TGCGCCAGCAGCTTTTTTGTCGGGGGAGCCTACGAGCAGTACTTC | - | TRBV5-1 | - | TRBJ2-7
CASSPNRGRLYEQYF | TGTGCCAGCAGTCCAAACAGGGGGCGCCTCTACGAGCAGTACTTC | TRBD1 | TRBV6-1 | - | TRBJ2-7
CASSWGAANEQFF | TGTGCCAGCAGCTGGGGAGCAGCTAATGAGCAGTTCTTC | - | TRBV5-4 | - | TRBJ2-1
CASSAGQGPSYEQYF | TGTGCTAGCAGCGCGGGCCAGGGGCCCTCCTACGAGCAGTACTTC | - | TRBV7-7 | once | TRBJ2-7
CASSTGEPYEQYF | TGTGCCAGTAGCACAGGGGAACCCTACGAGCAGTACTTC | TRBD1 | TRBV19 | - | TRBJ2-7
CASSQDAGGGGYTF | TGCGCCAGCAGCCAAGACGCAGGGGGCGGCGGCTACACCTTC | TRBD1 | TRBV4-3 | - | TRBJ1-2
CASGGQGEFGELFF | TGCGCCAGCGGGGGACAGGGGGAGTTCGGGGAGCTGTTTTTT | TRBD1 | TRBV5-1 | - | TRBJ2-2
CASSLSRRAETQYF | TGTGCCAGCAGTTTATCAAGGCGGGCAGAGACCCAGTACTTC | - | TRBV27 | - | TRBJ2-5
CASSLVDRGRTYEQYF | TGTGCCAGCAGCTTAGTCGACAGGGGGCGCACCTACGAGCAGTACTTC | TRBD1 | TRBV7-9 | - | TRBJ2-7
CASSEGPGPTLSQHF | TGTGCCAGCAGTGAAGGGCCAGGGCCCACACTTTCCCAGCATTTT | - | TRBV6-1 | - | TRBJ1-5
CASEGLAQDTQYF | TGTGCCAGCGAAGGACTAGCTCAAGATACGCAGTATTTT | TRBD2 | TRBV28 | few | TRBJ2-3
CASSLIFRTSGENGELFF | TGTGCCAGCAGCTTAATTTTTAGGACTAGCGGAGAAAACGGGGAGCTGTTTTTT | TRBD2 | TRBV7-6 | - | TRBJ2-2
CASSFRQAQETQYF | TGTGCCAGCAGTTTTAGACAGGCCCAAGAGACCCAGTACTTC | - | TRBV27 | - | TRBJ2-5
CASSLSRAGAYEQYF | TGTGCCAGCAGCTTGTCACGGGCAGGGGCCTACGAGCAGTACTTC | - | TRBV5-4 | - | TRBJ2-7
CASSQDSNEQFF | TGTGCCAGCAGCCAAGACAGCAATGAGCAGTTCTTC | - | TRBV5-6 | - | TRBJ2-1
CASSLASQETQYF | TGTGCCAGCAGTTTAGCCAGCCAAGAGACCCAGTACTTC | - | TRBV28 | - | TRBJ2-5
CASSSQRGDDTQYF | TGTGCCAGTAGTTCCCAGCGGGGTGACGATACGCAGTATTTT | TRBD2 | TRBV19 | - | TRBJ2-3
CASSEDRGSTDTQYF | TGCGCCAGCAGTGAGGACAGGGGTAGCACAGATACGCAGTATTTT | TRBD1 | TRBV10-2 | - | TRBJ2-3
CSVGTGPGANVLTF | TGCAGCGTGGGGACAGGTCCTGGGGCCAACGTCCTGACTTTC | TRBD1 | TRBV29-1 | - | TRBJ2-6
CASSVGGGGPELFF | TGTGCCAGCAGCGTAGGAGGCGGGGGGCCGGAGCTGTTTTTT | TRBD2 | TRBV9 | - | TRBJ2-2
CASSQYRRNTEAFF | TGTGCCAGCAGTCAATACAGGAGGAACACTGAAGCTTTCTTT | - | TRBV6-1 | - | TRBJ1-1
CASCTGGSPLHF | TGTGCCAGCTGTACAGGCGGCTCACCCCTCCACTTT | - | TRBV25-1 | - | TRBJ1-6
CASSLGWGDSYEQYF | TGTGCCAGCAGTTTAGGGTGGGGGGACTCCTACGAGCAGTACTTC | - | TRBV27 | few | TRBJ2-7
CASSGTGANYGYTF | TGTGCCAGCAGCGGGACAGGAGCTAACTATGGCTACACCTTC | TRBD1 | TRBV7-9 | - | TRBJ1-2
CASSDTGTSGWNYNEQFF | TGTGCCAGCAGCGATACCGGGACTAGCGGGTGGAACTACAATGAGCAGTTCTTC | TRBD2 | TRBV5-5 | - | TRBJ2-1
CASSQERVANEQFF | TGCGCCAGCAGCCAAGAACGGGTAGCGAATGAGCAGTTCTTC | - | TRBV4-1 | - | TRBJ2-1
CASSYRDRVFGYTF | TGTGCCAGCAGTTACAGGGACAGGGTCTTCGGCTACACCTTC | TRBD1 | TRBV28 | once | TRBJ1-2
CAISESAGGSYEQYF | TGTGCCATCAGTGAGTCAGCAGGGGGATCCTACGAGCAGTACTTC | TRBD1 | TRBV10-3 | - | TRBJ2-7
CASSFLAGTDTQYF | TGTGCCAGCAGTTTTCTAGCTGGCACAGATACGCAGTATTTT | - | TRBV28 | - | TRBJ2-3
CAIPPRPGSYGYTF | TGTGCCATCCCACCCAGACCGGGGAGCTATGGCTACACCTTC | - | TRBV6-5 | - | TRBJ1-2
CSVPGLDNNEQFF | TGCAGCGTTCCGGGACTAGACAACAATGAGCAGTTCTTC | TRBD2 | TRBV29-1 | - | TRBJ2-1
CASSIGLAGYNEQFF | TGTGCCAGTAGTATAGGACTAGCGGGGTACAATGAGCAGTTCTTC | TRBD2 | TRBV19 | - | TRBJ2-1
CASSQERVSPGELFF | TGCGCCAGCAGCCAAGAGCGTGTATCGCCCGGGGAGCTGTTTTTT | - | TRBV4-3 | - | TRBJ2-2
CSVEGAGAGELFF | TGCAGCGTTGAAGGGGCGGGGGCCGGGGAGCTGTTTTTT | TRBD2 | TRBV29-1 | - | TRBJ2-2
CASRAGGPAPSYNEQFF | TGTGCCAGCAGGGCGGGGGGCCCCGCGCCCTCCTACAATGAGCAGTTCTTC | TRBD2 | TRBV27 | - | TRBJ2-1
CSVETGTARGYTF | TGCAGCGTGGAAACCGGGACAGCGCGTGGCTACACCTTC | TRBD1 | TRBV29-1 | medium-sized | TRBJ1-2
CASSAGTASLETQYF | TGTGCCAGCAGCGCCGGGACAGCGTCTTTAGAGACCCAGTACTTC | TRBD1 | TRBV9 | - | TRBJ2-5
CASRNRTGGSYEQYF | TGTGCCAGCAGGAACCGGACAGGGGGCTCCTACGAGCAGTACTTC | TRBD1 | TRBV2 | - | TRBJ2-7
CASSPWDRGDTQYF | TGTGCCAGCTCACCCTGGGACAGGGGGGATACGCAGTATTTT | TRBD1 | TRBV18 | - | TRBJ2-3
CASSPELHDSYEQYF | TGTGCCAGCAGCCCGGAGTTGCATGACTCCTACGAGCAGTACTTC | - | TRBV5-6 | - | TRBJ2-7
CASSISQGYNEQFF | TGTGCCAGTAGTATTTCCCAGGGATACAATGAGCAGTTCTTC | - | TRBV19 | - | TRBJ2-1
CASNEGGRTGHTDTQYF | TGTGCCAGTAATGAAGGCGGGCGGACAGGACACACAGATACGCAGTATTTT | TRBD1 | TRBV19 | - | TRBJ2-3
CASWGQYNSPLHF | TGTGCCAGCTGGGGACAGTATAATTCACCCCTCCACTTT | TRBD1 | TRBV27 | - | TRBJ1-6
CASSLDGQGDSTQYF | TGTGCCAGCAGCTTGGATGGACAGGGCGACAGTACGCAGTATTTT | TRBD1 | TRBV5-8 | - | TRBJ2-3
CASRRTITDTQYF | TGTGCCAGCAGACGGACTATCACAGATACGCAGTATTTT | - | TRBV6-5 | once | TRBJ2-3
CASTGQLTGELFF | TGTGCCAGCACGGGACAGCTCACCGGGGAGCTGTTTTTT | TRBD1 | TRBV6-1 | - | TRBJ2-2
CSVGTGTDGYTF | TGCAGCGTTGGGACAGGGACGGATGGCTACACCTTC | TRBD1 | TRBV29-1 | - | TRBJ1-2
CASSPLYEENEKLFF | TGTGCCAGCAGCCCTTTGTACGAGGAAAATGAAAAACTGTTTTTT | - | TRBV7-9 | once | TRBJ1-4
CSVEWRGSENGYTF | TGCAGCGTTGAATGGAGGGGATCAGAAAATGGCTACACCTTC | - | TRBV29-1 | - | TRBJ1-2
CATQTRNYSNQPQHF | TGTGCCACACAGACACGGAATTATAGCAATCAGCCCCAGCATTTT | - | TRBV10-3 | - | TRBJ1-5
CASRDSTSYEQYF | TGTGCCAGTAGGGACAGTACCTCCTACGAGCAGTACTTC | - | TRBV19 | few | TRBJ2-7
CASSFPGQETQYF | TGTGCCAGCAGCTTTCCAGGGCAAGAGACCCAGTACTTC | - | TRBV7-9 | - | TRBJ2-5
CASSLDPGSVAGGVKYGYTF | TGTGCCAGCAGCTTAGATCCGGGTTCCGTGGCAGGGGGCGTTAAGTATGGCTACACCTTC | TRBD1 | TRBV11-2 | - | TRBJ1-2
CASSKHTTGTGELFF | TGCGCCAGCAGCAAACATACGACAGGAACCGGGGAGCTGTTTTTT | - | TRBV10-1 | - | TRBJ2-2